These 22 T cell receptor beta chains originate from one sample sequenced in a study of T cells in Graves' hyperthyroidism and ophthalmopathy. From RNA transcripts, TCR beta CDR3 regions were amplified. HTBI primers were used for first-round RT-PCR of the TCR CDR3. MiXCR, run by TCRdb on the multiplex PCR reads, gives a single entry per CDR3 protein. The sample lists roughly 500,000 distinct CDR3 sequences; about 43% were seen once. Sequencing input: peripheral blood or thyroid tissue (not recorded which). All receptors come from an adult woman with Graves' disease, either hyperthyroidism or ophthalmopathy (not recorded which).

Here the CDR3 DNA reads TGTGCCACCAGCAGATCCGACAGGTTATATCTTTCACCCCTCCACTTT. Amino acids: CATSRSDRLYLSPLHF. The chain joins TRBV15 to TRBJ1-6; D may be TRBD1 (6 bases). Germline V gene data show CDR1 as LNHNV and CDR2 as YYDKDF (reference sequence). The CDR3 contains 16 residues. The V end lost 2 bases, the J end lost 9 bases, and 17 bases lay between the germline ends.

The chain couples TRBV5-1 to TRBJ1-2; perhaps TRBD1 as D (6 bases). Trimming shortened V by 0 bases and J by 4 bases, and 13 bases separated the two germline ends. Looked up from germline, CDR1 is SGHRS and CDR2 is YFSETQ. The CDR3 consists of 15 residues. The CDR3 DNA follows: TGCGCCAGCAGCTTGGCGGGACACGGGGCCTATGGCTACACCTTC. It translates to CASSLAGHGAYGYTF.

This clonotype appeared many times. The chain has TRBV29-1 and TRBJ2-2; TRBD1 matches 7 bases. The CDR3 has 18 residues. Germline lookup yields CDR1 SQVTM and CDR2 ANQGSEA. Losses at the gene ends were 4 bases for V and 4 bases for J; bases not matched to a gene: 18. The CDR3 spells CSVAQAYRGRGSTGELFF. The CDR3 DNA follows: TGCAGCGTTGCGCAAGCGTACAGGGGACGAGGATCCACCGGGGAGCTGTTTTTT.

This clonotype has ten or more counts. The chain recombines TRBV19 with TRBJ1-1, with D unclear. The CDR3 is 12 residues long. V lost 4 bases and J 4 bases, leaving 7 bases between the germline ends. In germline, CDR1 is LNHDA, CDR2 SQIVND (reference sequence). As DNA, the CDR3 is TGTGCCAGTAGTAAAGGGATCACTGAAGCTTTCTTT. Encoded protein: CASSKGITEAFF.

This chain joins TRBV29-1 and TRBJ2-5; TRBD2 matches 9 bases. CDR3 size: 14 residues. Germline V lookup: CDR1 SQVTM, CDR2 ANQGSEA. Trimming took 6 bases from V and 4 from J; bases not matched to a gene: 9. Here the CDR3 reads CSVREGLRLETQYF. The CDR3, as DNA: TGCAGCGTGCGGGAGGGCCTGCGTTTAGAGACCCAGTACTTC.

This chain uses TRBV7-7 with TRBJ2-5, with D tentatively TRBD2 (5 bases). The CDR3 runs to 16 residues. The V gene's germline CDR1 is SSHAT and CDR2 FNYEAQ (reference sequence). With 6 bases removed from V and 4 bases from J, the gap between germline ends came to 21 bases. The CDR3 sequence is CASSYDARGFGETQYF. CDR3 in DNA: TGTGCCAGCAGTTACGATGCCCGCGGGTTTGGAGAGACCCAGTACTTC.

The chain recombines TRBV7-8 with TRBJ2-5; D not certain. The CDR3 runs to 13 residues. Germline V gene lookup returns CDR1 SGHVS and CDR2 FQNEAQ. Trimming shortened V by 2 bases and J by 7 bases, and 11 bases separated the two germline ends. CDR3 sequence reads: CASSLSSSGTQYF. CDR3 DNA: TGTGCCAGCAGCTTAAGTTCGAGTGGGACCCAGTACTTC.

The V and J genes are TRBV2 and TRBJ2-5, with no clear D. The germline V and J ends were trimmed by 6 bases and 8 bases, with 13 bases remaining between them. The CDR3 loop spans 12 amino acids. The germline V gene encodes CDR1 SNHLY and CDR2 FYNNEI. The CDR3 DNA follows: TGTGCCAGCAGCCCCACTCTGGGAACCCAGTACTTC. This encodes CASSPTLGTQYF.

This clonotype showed up just a few times. The chain combines TRBV19 with TRBJ2-7; D is perhaps TRBD1 (6 bases). This CDR3 spans 15 amino acids. The V gene's germline CDR1 is LNHDA and CDR2 SQIVND (reference sequence). The V gene lost 9 bases and the J gene lost 0 bases, with 18 bases spanning the gap. The CDR3 loop reads CASQGLARGSYEQYF. The CDR3 DNA is TGTGCCAGCCAAGGACTCGCCAGGGGCTCCTACGAGCAGTACTTC.

This clonotype has a count of ten or more. CDR3 in DNA: TGTGCCAGCAGCAGAGGAGAGCAGGAGACCCAGTACTTC. The encoded protein is CASSRGEQETQYF. The genes are TRBV7-9 and TRBJ2-5, with D unclear. The CDR3 covers 13 residues. The germline V and J ends were trimmed by 5 bases and 5 bases, with 12 bases remaining between them. CDR1 is SEHNR, CDR2 FQNEAQ, per germline (reference sequence).

The gene calls are TRBV20-1 and TRBJ2-5, with 7 nucleotides matching TRBD2. This CDR3 is built from 13 residues. V dropped 8 bases and J dropped 2; count of bases not matched to a gene: 8. Looked up from germline, CDR1 is DFQATT and CDR2 is SNEGSKA (reference sequence). The CDR3 spells CSLGPSGQETQYF. The CDR3 DNA reads as TGCAGTTTAGGCCCTAGCGGACAAGAGACCCAGTACTTC.

There are a few counts of this clonotype. This chain links TRBV9 with TRBJ1-2; TRBD1 might be the D (5 bases). Trimming took off 3 bases at V and 5 bases at J, with 23 bases between the two ends. The CDR3 spans 17 residues. Germline values: CDR1 SGDLS, CDR2 YYNGEE. CDR3 sequence: CASSGSRDGDDLYGYTF. The CDR3 region has the DNA TGTGCCAGCAGCGGATCCCGGGACGGGGATGATTTATATGGCTACACCTTC.

As DNA, the CDR3 is TGTGCCAGGATATATGGCTACACCTTC. Its protein is CARIYGYTF. The chain uses TRBV7-2 and TRBJ1-2; D is unclear. V dropped 9 bases and J dropped 5 bases, with 4 bases sitting between them. CDR3 length equals 9 residues. Germline V CDR1 and CDR2: SGHTA, FQGNSA.

This clonotype appeared many times. CDR3 nucleotide sequence: TGTGCCAGCAGCTGGGGGTGGAGCGCCCCAGAGACCCAGTACTTC. Its protein is CASSWGWSAPETQYF. This sequence joins TRBV7-8 and TRBJ2-5; D might be TRBD1 or TRBD2, each matching 5 bases. The CDR3 length is 15 residues. The germline V gene encodes CDR1 SGHVS and CDR2 FQNEAQ. V was trimmed by 4 bases and J by 4 bases, leaving 16 bases between them.

This sequence joins TRBV7-8 and TRBJ1-1; the D is unclear. The CDR3 length is 12 residues. Germline V gene data show CDR1 as SGHVS and CDR2 as FQNEAQ. With 3 bases removed from V and 9 bases from J, the gap between germline ends came to 11 bases. CDR3 DNA: TGTGCCAGCAGCTTGGCTTGGGCTCAAGCTTTCTTT. Its translation: CASSLAWAQAFF. Full variable domain (rest looked up from reference TRBV7-8 and TRBJ1-1): GAGVSQSPRYKVAKRGQDVALRCDPISGHVSLFWYQQALGQGPEFLTYFQNEAQLDKSGLPSDRFFAERPEGSVSTLKIQRTQQEDSAVYLCASSLAWAQAFFGQGTRLTVV.

The table lists this clonotype with a few counts. This may be a read error: a much more frequent sequence differs by one nucleotide. This chain links TRBV28 with TRBJ1-5; possibly TRBD1 for D (6 bases). Trimming took off 3 bases at V and 4 bases at J, with 10 bases between the two ends. Germline assignment: CDR1 MDHEN and CDR2 SYDVKM. The CDR3 spans 14 residues. CDR3 sequence (DNA): TGTGCCAGCAGTTTCTCGGGGGCAAATCAGCCCCAGCATTTT. Protein sequence: CASSFSGANQPQHF.

At least ten counts were recorded for this clonotype. The gene calls are TRBV20-1 and TRBJ2-5, with D maybe TRBD2 (5 bases). V was pared by 3 bases and J by 7 bases, with 12 bases between. Germline CDR1 DFQATT, CDR2 SNEGSKA (reference sequence). The CDR3 is 12 residues long. The DNA for the CDR3 is TGCAGTGCTAGTAGGCGCGAGGGGACCCAGTACTTC. This translates into CSASRREGTQYF.

The chain carries TRBV20-1 and TRBJ2-7, with D perhaps TRBD1 or TRBD2 (5 bases each). V gave up 5 bases and J gave up 4 bases, with 18 bases separating them. CDR1 is DFQATT, CDR2 SNEGSKA, per germline (reference sequence). The CDR3 contains 14 residues. The CDR3, as DNA: TGCAGTGCTCTAAATGGGGGAACAGTGTACGAGCAGTACTTC. Encoded protein: CSALNGGTVYEQYF.

The chain employs TRBV7-2 and TRBJ1-1; TRBD1 matches 10 bases. Germline V lookup: CDR1 SGHTA, CDR2 FQGNSA. The CDR3 is 13 amino acids. V was pared by 6 bases and J by 6 bases, with 4 bases of the junction left unmatched. CDR3 region: CASRADRGAEAFF. In nucleotides, the CDR3 is TGTGCCAGCAGGGCGGACAGGGGGGCTGAAGCTTTCTTT.

The chain uses TRBV12-3 or TRBV12-4 and TRBJ1-2, with D unresolved. The V end lost 5 bases, the J end lost 7 bases, and 8 bases lay between the germline ends. The CDR3 length is 11 residues. CDR3 residues: CASSGKSGYTF. The CDR3, as DNA: TGTGCCAGCAGTGGAAAGTCTGGCTACACCTTC.

V is TRBV29-1 and J is TRBJ1-2; a weak D match, TRBD1 (5 bases). V was shortened by 6 bases and J by 4 bases, with 18 bases between the two germline ends. CDR1 SQVTM and CDR2 ANQGSEA come from the germline V gene. The CDR3 has 14 amino acids. CDR3 sequence (DNA): TGCAGCGTGCCTGAGGGGAGCGGACTCTATGGCTACACCTTC. Encoded protein: CSVPEGSGLYGYTF.

The chain recombines TRBV6-6 with TRBJ2-5; D is possibly TRBD2 (7 bases). The CDR3 is 15 residues long. With 0 bases removed from V and 5 bases from J, the gap between germline ends came to 13 bases. Germline assignment: CDR1 MNHNY and CDR2 SVGAGI (reference sequence). The CDR3 DNA reads TGTGCCAGCAGTTACTCAGGGGGGGGGTACGAGACCCAGTACTTC. It yields the protein CASSYSGGGYETQYF.